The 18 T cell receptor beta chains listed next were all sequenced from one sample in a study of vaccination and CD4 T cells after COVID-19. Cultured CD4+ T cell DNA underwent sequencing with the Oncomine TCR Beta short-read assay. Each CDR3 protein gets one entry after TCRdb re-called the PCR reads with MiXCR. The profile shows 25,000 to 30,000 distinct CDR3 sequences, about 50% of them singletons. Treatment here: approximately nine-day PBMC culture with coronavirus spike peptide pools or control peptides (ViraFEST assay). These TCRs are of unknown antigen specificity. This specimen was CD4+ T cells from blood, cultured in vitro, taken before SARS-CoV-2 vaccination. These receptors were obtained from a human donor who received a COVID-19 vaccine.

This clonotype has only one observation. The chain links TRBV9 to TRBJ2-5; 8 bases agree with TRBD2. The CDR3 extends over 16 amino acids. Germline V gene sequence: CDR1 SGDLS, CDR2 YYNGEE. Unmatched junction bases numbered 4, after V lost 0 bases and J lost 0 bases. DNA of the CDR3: TGTGCCAGCAGCGTAGCTGTAGCGGGGTACCAAGAGACCCAGTACTTC. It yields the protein CASSVAVAGYQETQYF.

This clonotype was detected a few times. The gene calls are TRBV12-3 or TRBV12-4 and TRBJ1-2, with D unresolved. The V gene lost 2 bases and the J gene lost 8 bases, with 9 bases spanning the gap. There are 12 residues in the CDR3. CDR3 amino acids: CASSLLSGGYTF. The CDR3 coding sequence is TGTGCCAGCAGTTTACTCTCTGGAGGCTACACCTTC.

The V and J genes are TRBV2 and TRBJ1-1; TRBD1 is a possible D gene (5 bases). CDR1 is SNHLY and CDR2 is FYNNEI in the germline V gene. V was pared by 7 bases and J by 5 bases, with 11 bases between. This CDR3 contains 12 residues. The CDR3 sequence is CASMGGGTEAFF. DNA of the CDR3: TGTGCCAGCATGGGGGGAGGTACTGAAGCTTTCTTT.

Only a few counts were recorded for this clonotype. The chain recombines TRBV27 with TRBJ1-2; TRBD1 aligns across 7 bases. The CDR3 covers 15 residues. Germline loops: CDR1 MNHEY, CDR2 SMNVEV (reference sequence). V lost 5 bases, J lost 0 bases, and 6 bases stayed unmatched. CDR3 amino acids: CASSPQGDTNYGYTF. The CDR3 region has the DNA TGTGCCAGCAGTCCCCAGGGGGATACTAACTATGGCTACACCTTC.

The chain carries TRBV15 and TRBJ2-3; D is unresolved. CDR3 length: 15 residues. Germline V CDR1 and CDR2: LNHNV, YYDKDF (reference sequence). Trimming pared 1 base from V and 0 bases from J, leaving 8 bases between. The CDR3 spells CATSRVGSSTDTQYF. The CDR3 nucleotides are TGTGCCACCAGCAGAGTTGGCTCTAGCACAGATACGCAGTATTTT.

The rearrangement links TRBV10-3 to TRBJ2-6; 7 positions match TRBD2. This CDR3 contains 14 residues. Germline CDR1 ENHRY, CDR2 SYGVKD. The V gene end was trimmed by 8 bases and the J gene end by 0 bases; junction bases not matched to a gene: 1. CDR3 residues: CAISGGSGANVLTF. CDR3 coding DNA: TGTGCCATCTCGGGGGGCTCTGGGGCCAACGTCCTGACTTTC.

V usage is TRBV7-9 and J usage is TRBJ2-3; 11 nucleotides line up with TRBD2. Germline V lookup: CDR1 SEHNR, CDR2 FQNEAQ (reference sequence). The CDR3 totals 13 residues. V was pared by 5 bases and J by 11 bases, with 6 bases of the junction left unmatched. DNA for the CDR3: TGTGCCAGCAGCCGGAAAACTAGCGGGGGGCAGTATTTT. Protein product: CASSRKTSGGQYF.

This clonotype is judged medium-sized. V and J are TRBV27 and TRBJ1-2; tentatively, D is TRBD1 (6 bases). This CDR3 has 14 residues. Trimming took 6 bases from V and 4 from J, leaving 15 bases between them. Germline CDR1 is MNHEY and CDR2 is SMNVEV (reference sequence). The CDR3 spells CASRPKGGLYGYTF. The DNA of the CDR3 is TGTGCCAGCAGGCCAAAGGGGGGACTCTATGGCTACACCTTC.

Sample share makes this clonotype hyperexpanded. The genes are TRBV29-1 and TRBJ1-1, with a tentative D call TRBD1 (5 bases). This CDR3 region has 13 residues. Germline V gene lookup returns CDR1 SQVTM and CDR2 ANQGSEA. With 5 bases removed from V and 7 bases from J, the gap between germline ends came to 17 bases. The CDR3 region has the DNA TGCAGCGTTCGCCGGGCAGGGCAGGGTGAAGCTTTCTTT. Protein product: CSVRRAGQGEAFF.

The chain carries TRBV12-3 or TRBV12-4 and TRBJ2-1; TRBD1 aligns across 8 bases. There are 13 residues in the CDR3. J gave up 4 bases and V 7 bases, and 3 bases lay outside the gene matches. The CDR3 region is CASTRGQYNEQFF. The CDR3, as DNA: TGTGCCAGCACCAGGGGGCAGTACAATGAGCAGTTCTTC.

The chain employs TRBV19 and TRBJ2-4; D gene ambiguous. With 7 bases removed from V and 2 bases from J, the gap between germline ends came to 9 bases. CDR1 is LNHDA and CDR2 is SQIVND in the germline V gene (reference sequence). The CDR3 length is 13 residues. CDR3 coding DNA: TGTGCCAGTATTGACATACCCAAAAACATTCAGTACTTC. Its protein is CASIDIPKNIQYF.

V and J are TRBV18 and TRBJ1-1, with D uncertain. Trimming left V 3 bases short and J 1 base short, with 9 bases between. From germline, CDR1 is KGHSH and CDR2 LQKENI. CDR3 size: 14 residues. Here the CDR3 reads CASSPAPGNTEAFF. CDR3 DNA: TGTGCCAGCTCACCGGCCCCGGGGAACACTGAAGCTTTCTTT.

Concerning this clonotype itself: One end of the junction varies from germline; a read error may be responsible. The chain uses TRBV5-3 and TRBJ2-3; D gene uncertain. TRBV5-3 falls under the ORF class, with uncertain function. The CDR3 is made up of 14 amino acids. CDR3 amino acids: CASSLQRSTDTQYF. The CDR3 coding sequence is TGTGCCAGCAGCTTGCAACGGAGCACAGATACGCAGTATTTT.

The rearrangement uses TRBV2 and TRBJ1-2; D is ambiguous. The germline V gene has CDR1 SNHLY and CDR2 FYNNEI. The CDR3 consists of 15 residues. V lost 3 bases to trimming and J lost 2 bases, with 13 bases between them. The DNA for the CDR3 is TGTGCCAGCAGTGAGGAACAGATCTTCAACTATGGCTACACCTTC. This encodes CASSEEQIFNYGYTF.

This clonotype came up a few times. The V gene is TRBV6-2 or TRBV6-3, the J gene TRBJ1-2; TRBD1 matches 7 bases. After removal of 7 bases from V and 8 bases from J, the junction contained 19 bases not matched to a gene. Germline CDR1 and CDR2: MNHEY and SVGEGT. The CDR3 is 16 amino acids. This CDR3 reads CASIRDGDSSSGGYTF. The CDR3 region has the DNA TGTGCCAGCATCAGGGACGGGGACAGCTCCAGCGGGGGCTACACCTTC.

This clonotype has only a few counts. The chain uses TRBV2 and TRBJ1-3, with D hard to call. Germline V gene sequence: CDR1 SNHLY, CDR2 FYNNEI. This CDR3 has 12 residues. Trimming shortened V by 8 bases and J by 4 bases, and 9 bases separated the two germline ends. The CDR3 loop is CASGLSGNTIYF. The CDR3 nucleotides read TGTGCCAGCGGGTTGTCAGGAAACACCATATATTTT.

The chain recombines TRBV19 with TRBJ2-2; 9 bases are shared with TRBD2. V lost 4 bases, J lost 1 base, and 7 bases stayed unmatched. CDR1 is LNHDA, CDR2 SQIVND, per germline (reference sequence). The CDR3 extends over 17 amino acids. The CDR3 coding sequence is TGTGCCAGTAGTAAAGGTAGCGGGGGAGAGAACACCGGGGAGCTGTTTTTT. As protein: CASSKGSGGENTGELFF. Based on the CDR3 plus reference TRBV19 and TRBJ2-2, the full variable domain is DGGITQSPKYLFRKEGQNVTLSCEQNLNHDAMYWYRQDPGQGLRLIYYSQIVNDFQKGDIAEGYSVSREKKESFPLTVTSAQKNPTAFYLCASSKGSGGENTGELFFGEGSRLTVL.

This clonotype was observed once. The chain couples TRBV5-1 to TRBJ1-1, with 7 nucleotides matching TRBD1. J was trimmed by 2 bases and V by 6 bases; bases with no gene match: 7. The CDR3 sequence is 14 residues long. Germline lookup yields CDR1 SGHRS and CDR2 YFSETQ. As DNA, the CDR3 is TGCGCCAGCATGTCCGGGACAGCCAACACTGAAGCTTTCTTT. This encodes CASMSGTANTEAFF.